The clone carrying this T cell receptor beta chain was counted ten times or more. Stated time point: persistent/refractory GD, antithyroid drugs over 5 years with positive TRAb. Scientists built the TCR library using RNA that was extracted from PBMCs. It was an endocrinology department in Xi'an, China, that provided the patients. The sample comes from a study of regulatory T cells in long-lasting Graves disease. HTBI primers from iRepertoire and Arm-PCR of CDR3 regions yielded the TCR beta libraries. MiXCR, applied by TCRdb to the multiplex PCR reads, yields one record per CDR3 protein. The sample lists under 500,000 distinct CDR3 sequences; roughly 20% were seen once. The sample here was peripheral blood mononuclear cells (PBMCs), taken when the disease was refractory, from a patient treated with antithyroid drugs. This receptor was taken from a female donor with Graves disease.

CDR3 nucleotide sequence: TGTGCCAGCAGTCCCAGTCCCGGGACATCCCCGGGGGAAAAACTGTTTTTT. This translates into CASSPSPGTSPGEKLFF. This chain uses TRBV27 with TRBJ1-4, with D possibly TRBD1 on 6 matching bases. The CDR3 is 17 amino acids. Trimming removed 5 bases from V and 8 bases from J, with 24 bases in between. Germline V gene data show CDR1 as MNHEY and CDR2 as SMNVEV (reference sequence).